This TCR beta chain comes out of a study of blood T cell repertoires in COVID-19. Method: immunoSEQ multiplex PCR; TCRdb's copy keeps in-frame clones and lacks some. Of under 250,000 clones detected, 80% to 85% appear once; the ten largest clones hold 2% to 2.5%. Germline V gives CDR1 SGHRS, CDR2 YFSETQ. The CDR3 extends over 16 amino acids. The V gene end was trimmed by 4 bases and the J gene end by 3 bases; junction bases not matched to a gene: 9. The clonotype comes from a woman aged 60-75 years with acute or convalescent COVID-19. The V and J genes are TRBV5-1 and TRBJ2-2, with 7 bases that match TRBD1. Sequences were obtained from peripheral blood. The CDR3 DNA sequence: TGCGCCAGCAGCGTCGACAGGGTAGGGGACACCGGGGAGCTGTTTTTT. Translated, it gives CASSVDRVGDTGELFF.